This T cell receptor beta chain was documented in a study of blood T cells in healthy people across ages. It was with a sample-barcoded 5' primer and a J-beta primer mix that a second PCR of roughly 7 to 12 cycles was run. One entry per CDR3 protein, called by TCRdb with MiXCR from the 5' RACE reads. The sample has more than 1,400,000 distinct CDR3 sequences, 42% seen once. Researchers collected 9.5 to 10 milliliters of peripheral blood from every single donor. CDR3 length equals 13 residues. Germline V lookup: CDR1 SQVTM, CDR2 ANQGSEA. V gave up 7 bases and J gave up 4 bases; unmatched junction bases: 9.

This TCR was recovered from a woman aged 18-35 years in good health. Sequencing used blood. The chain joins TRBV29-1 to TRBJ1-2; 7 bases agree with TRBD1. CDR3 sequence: CSAERTGTYGYTF. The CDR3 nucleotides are TGCAGCGCTGAGAGGACAGGCACCTATGGCTACACCTTC.